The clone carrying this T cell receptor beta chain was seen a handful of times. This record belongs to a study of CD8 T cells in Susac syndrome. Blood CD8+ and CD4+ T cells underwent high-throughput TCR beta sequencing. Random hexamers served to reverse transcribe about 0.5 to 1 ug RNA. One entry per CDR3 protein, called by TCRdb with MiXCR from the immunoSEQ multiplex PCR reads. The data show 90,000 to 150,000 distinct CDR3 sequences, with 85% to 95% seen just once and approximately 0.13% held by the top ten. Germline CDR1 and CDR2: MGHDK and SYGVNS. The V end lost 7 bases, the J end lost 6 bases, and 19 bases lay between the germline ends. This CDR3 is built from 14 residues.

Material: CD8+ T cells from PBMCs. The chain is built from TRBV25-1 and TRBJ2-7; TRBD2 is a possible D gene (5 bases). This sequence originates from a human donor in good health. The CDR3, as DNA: TGTGCCAGCATGCCCAGCGGCCCGTCTGGCGAGCAGTACTTC. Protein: CASMPSGPSGEQYF.